The 13 T cell receptor beta chains below all came from one sample that was sequenced in a study of prognosis after radiotherapy for stage I lung cancer. Two-round multiplex PCR amplified TCR beta CDR3 from genomic DNA. The authors ran first-round PCR with primers specific to each TRBV and TRBJ gene. TCRdb analysed the multiplex PCR reads with MiXCR anew, one entry per CDR3 protein. The top ten clones hold roughly a third of a sample with fewer than 40,000 distinct CDR3 sequences, 32% of them seen once. Sequencing used PBMCs, obtained before or after stereotactic body radiation therapy (not recorded which). The source of these receptors is a donor over 45 with non-small cell lung cancer.

This clonotype appeared many times. The chain uses TRBV28 and TRBJ2-7; 8 nucleotides align to TRBD2. V dropped 3 bases and J dropped 3; count of bases not matched to a gene: 13. The CDR3 totals 17 residues. Looked up from germline, CDR1 is MDHEN and CDR2 is SYDVKM. CDR3 sequence: CASSFKRSSGEFYEQYF. CDR3 nucleotides: TGTGCCAGCAGTTTTAAACGAAGTAGCGGGGAGTTCTACGAGCAGTACTTC.

This clonotype was observed many times. The chain carries TRBV7-2 and TRBJ2-3; maybe TRBD1 (5 bases). Trimming shortened V by 2 bases and J by 2 bases, and 17 bases separated the two germline ends. Germline V lookup: CDR1 SGHTA, CDR2 FQGNSA. The CDR3 has 17 amino acids. CDR3 region: CASSLFVAGSYTDTQYF. The CDR3 nucleotides read TGTGCCAGCAGCTTATTTGTAGCAGGGTCCTACACAGATACGCAGTATTTT.

The rearrangement links TRBV5-1 to TRBJ2-2; 13 bases align to TRBD2. V lost 3 bases to trimming and J lost 5 bases; unmatched junction nucleotides: 7. CDR1 is SGHRS, CDR2 YFSETQ, per germline. This CDR3 region has 17 residues. CDR3 sequence reads: CASSSNTLAGGTGELFF. Here the CDR3 DNA reads TGCGCCAGCAGCTCCAATACACTAGCGGGAGGGACCGGGGAGCTGTTTTTT.

In this sample, this clonotype turned up many times. This chain uses TRBV5-1 with TRBJ1-4; 8 positions agree with TRBD1. This CDR3 has 15 amino acids. J was trimmed by 10 bases and V by 4 bases; bases with no gene match: 12. Germline values: CDR1 SGHRS, CDR2 YFSETQ. CDR3 protein: CASSTGQGNVAKLFF. CDR3 DNA: TGCGCCAGCAGCACCGGACAGGGCAACGTCGCAAAACTGTTTTTT.

In this sample, this clonotype turned up many times. The chain employs TRBV13 and TRBJ2-3; no clear D. The CDR3 consists of 12 residues. Germline V lookup: CDR1 PRHDT, CDR2 FYEKMQ (reference sequence). The ends were cut back, 5 bases at V and 1 base at J, with 4 bases in the middle. The CDR3 bases are TGTGCCAGCAGCAACCGCACAGATACGCAGTATTTT. Its protein product is CASSNRTDTQYF.

Ten or more counts support this clonotype. The chain links TRBV5-1 to TRBJ2-7; perhaps TRBD1 as D (5 bases). The CDR3 extends over 14 amino acids. Germline lookup yields CDR1 SGHRS and CDR2 YFSETQ. V was pared by 1 base and J by 6 bases, with 14 bases between. CDR3 coding DNA: TGCGCCAGCAGCTTGCAGGGTATGGAGCCCGAGCAGTACTTC. Translating gives CASSLQGMEPEQYF.

At least ten counts were recorded for this clonotype. This chain links TRBV19 with TRBJ2-7, with D unclear. V lost 8 bases and J 2 bases, leaving 16 bases between the germline ends. Germline lookup yields CDR1 LNHDA and CDR2 SQIVND (reference sequence). The CDR3 has 14 amino acids. The CDR3 DNA reads as TGTGCCAGTTCCCCCCGGTGGGTCCCCTACGAGCAGTACTTC. Translating it yields CASSPRWVPYEQYF. The full variable domain, in which reference TRBV19 and TRBJ2-7 provide the parts outside the CDR3, is DGGITQSPKYLFRKEGQNVTLSCEQNLNHDAMYWYRQDPGQGLRLIYYSQIVNDFQKGDIAEGYSVSREKKESFPLTVTSAQKNPTAFYLCASSPRWVPYEQYFGPGTRLTVT.

This clonotype occurred many times. The chain combines TRBV7-9 with TRBJ1-1, with 7 bases aligning to TRBD1. The CDR3 has 13 residues. Unmatched junction bases numbered 5, after V lost 3 bases and J lost 7 bases. The germline V gene has CDR1 SEHNR and CDR2 FQNEAQ (reference sequence). The CDR3 loop reads CASSLRQGGEAFF. DNA for the CDR3: TGTGCCAGCAGCTTGAGACAGGGTGGTGAAGCTTTCTTT.

This clonotype appeared a few times. Since a much larger clone is just one base distant, this may be a read error. The V and J genes are TRBV19 and TRBJ2-7; D might be TRBD1 (5 bases). Germline CDR1 and CDR2: LNHDA and SQIVND (reference sequence). The CDR3 consists of 13 residues. The chain's CDR3 is CAGSIRVSYEQYF. CDR3 DNA: TGTGCCGGTAGTATCAGGGTCTCCTACGAGCAGTACTTC.

In its sample, this clonotype was seen many times. The chain is built from TRBV12-3 or TRBV12-4 and TRBJ1-2; 7 bases are a match to TRBD1. Unmatched junction bases numbered 10, after V lost 6 bases and J lost 3 bases. There are 15 residues in the CDR3. The CDR3 sequence: CASSGFDRVDYGYTF. CDR3 nucleotide sequence: TGTGCCAGCAGCGGGTTTGACAGGGTGGACTATGGCTACACCTTC.

This clonotype was seen a single time. In DNA, the CDR3 is TGTGCCAGCGTGGGGGGCCCCGGGGAGCTGTTTTTT. Translating it yields CASVGGPGELFF. The chain employs TRBV6-4 and TRBJ2-2; D assignment may be TRBD1 or TRBD2 (6 bases each). CDR1 and CDR2 (germline): MRHNA, SNTAGT. V was trimmed by 8 bases and J by 6 bases, leaving 10 bases between them. This CDR3 spans 12 amino acids.

This clonotype has a count of ten or more. The rearrangement uses TRBV16 and TRBJ1-1; D perhaps matches TRBD1 (5 bases). The CDR3 is 15 amino acids. The germline V gene has CDR1 KGHSY and CDR2 FQNENV. The V end lost 4 bases, the J end lost 6 bases, and 18 bases lay between the germline ends. The CDR3 DNA follows: TGTGCCAGCAGCCGCCAAGCTCAGGGAGGGGCTGAAGCTTTCTTT. Its translation: CASSRQAQGGAEAFF.

Comments on this clonotype: A read error may be the cause here, since a much bigger clone is one base away. The chain has TRBV5-6 and TRBJ1-6; no clear D gene. V lost 0 bases and J lost 10, with 5 bases in between. CDR1 and CDR2 (germline): SGHDT, YYEEEE. The CDR3 spans 12 residues. The DNA for the CDR3 is TGTGCCAGCAGCTTGGGCATCTCACCCCTCCACTTT. Encoded protein: CASSLGISPLHF.